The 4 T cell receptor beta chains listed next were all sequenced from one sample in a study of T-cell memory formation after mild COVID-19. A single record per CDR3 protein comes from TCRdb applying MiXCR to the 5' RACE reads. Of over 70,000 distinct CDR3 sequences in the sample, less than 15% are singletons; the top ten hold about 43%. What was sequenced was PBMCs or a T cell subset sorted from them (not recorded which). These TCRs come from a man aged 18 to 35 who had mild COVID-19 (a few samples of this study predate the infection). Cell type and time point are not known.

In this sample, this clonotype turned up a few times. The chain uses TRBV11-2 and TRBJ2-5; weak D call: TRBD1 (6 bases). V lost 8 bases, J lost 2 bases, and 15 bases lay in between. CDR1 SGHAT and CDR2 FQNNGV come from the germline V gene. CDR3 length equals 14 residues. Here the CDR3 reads CASSRGTLQETQYF. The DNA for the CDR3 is TGTGCCAGCTCGAGAGGGACATTGCAAGAGACCCAGTACTTC.

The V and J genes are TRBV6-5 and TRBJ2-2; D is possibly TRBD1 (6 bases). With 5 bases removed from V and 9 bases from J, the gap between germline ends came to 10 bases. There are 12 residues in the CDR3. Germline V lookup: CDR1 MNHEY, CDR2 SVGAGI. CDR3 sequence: CASSPGTRELFF. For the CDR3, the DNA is TGTGCCAGCAGTCCCGGGACAAGGGAGCTGTTTTTT.

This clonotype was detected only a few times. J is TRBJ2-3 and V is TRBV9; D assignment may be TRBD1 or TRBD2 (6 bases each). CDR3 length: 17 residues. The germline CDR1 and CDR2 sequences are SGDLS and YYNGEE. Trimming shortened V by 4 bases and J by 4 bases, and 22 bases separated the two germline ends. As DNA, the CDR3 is TGTGCCAGCAGCCCAGGGGACGGGGGATCCAGGTCAGATACGCAGTATTTT. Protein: CASSPGDGGSRSDTQYF.

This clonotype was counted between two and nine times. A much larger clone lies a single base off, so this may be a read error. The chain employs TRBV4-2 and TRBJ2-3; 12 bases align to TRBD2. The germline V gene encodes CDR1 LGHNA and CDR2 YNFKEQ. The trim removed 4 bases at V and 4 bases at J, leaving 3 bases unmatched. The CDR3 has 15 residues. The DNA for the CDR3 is TGTGCCAGCAGCCCTAGCGGGGGGGCCTCAGATACGCAGTATTTT. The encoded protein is CASSPSGGASDTQYF.